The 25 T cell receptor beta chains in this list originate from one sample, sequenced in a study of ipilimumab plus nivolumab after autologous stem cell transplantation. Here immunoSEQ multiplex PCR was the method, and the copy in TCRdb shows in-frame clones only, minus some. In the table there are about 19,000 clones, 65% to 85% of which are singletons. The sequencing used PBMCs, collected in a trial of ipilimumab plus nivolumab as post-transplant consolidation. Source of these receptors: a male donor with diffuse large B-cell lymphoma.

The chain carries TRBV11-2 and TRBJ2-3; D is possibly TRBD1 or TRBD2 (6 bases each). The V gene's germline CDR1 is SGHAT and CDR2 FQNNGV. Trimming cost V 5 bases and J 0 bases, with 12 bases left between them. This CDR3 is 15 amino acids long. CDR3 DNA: TGTGCCAGCAGCACCGCGGGACATAGCACAGATACGCAGTATTTT. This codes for CASSTAGHSTDTQYF.

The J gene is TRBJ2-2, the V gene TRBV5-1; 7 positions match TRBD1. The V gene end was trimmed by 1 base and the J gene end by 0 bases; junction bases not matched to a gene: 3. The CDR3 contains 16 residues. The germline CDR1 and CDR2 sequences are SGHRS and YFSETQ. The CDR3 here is CASSLPGTANTGELFF. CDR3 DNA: TGCGCCAGCAGCTTGCCCGGGACAGCGAACACCGGGGAGCTGTTTTTT.

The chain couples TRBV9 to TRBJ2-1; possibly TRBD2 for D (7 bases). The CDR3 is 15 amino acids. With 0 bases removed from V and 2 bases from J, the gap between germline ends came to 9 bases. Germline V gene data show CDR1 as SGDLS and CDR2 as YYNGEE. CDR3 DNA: TGTGCCAGCAGCGTAGAGGGGGGGCCCTACAATGAGCAGTTCTTC. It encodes CASSVEGGPYNEQFF. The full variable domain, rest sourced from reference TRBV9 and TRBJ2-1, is DSGVTQTPKHLITATGQRVTLRCSPRSGDLSVYWYQQSLDQGLQFLIQYYNGEERAKGNILERFSAQQFPDLHSELNLSSLELGDSALYFCASSVEGGPYNEQFFGPGTRLTVL.

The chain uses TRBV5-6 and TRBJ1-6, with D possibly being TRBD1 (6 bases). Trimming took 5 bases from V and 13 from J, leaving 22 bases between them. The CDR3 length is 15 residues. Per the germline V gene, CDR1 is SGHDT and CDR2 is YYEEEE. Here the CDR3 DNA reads TGTGCCAGCAGTTCTGGGGGGCGGACCGTCGCTCCCCTCCACTTT. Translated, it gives CASSSGGRTVAPLHF. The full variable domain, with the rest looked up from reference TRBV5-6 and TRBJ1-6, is DAGVTQSPTHLIKTRGQQVTLRCSPKSGHDTVSWYQQALGQGPQFIFQYYEEEERQRGNFPDRFSGHQFPNYSSELNVNALLLGDSALYLCASSSGGRTVAPLHFGNGTRLTVT.

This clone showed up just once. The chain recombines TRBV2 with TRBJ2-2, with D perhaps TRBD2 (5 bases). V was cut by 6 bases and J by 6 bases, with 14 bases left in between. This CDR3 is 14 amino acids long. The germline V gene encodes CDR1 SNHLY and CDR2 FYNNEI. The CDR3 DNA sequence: TGTGCCAGCAGAGGAGGTTACATCGCCGGGGAGCTGTTTTTT. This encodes CASRGGYIAGELFF.

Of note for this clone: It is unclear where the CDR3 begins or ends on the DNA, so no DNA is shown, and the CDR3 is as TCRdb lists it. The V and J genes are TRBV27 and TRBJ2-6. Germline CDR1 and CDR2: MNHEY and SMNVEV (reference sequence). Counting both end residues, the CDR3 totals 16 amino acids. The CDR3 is CASSIRATFGANVLTF.

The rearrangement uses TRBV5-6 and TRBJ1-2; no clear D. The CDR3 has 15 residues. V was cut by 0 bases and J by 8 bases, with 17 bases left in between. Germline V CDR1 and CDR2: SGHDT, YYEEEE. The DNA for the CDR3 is TGTGCCAGCAGCTTGGTTGGCCACTCCGGGGTAGGCTACACCTTC. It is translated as CASSLVGHSGVGYTF.

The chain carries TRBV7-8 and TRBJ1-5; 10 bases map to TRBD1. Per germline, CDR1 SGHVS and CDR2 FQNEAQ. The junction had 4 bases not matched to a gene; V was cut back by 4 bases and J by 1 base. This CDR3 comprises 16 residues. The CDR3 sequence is CASSSLDRGSNQPQHF. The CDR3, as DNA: TGTGCCAGCAGCTCTCTGGACAGGGGGAGCAATCAGCCCCAGCATTTT.

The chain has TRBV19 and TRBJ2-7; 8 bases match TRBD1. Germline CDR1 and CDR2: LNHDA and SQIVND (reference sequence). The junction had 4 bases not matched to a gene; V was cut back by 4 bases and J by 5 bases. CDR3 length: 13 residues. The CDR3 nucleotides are TGTGCCAGTAGTAGGACAGGGCTTGACGAGCAGTACTTC. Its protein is CASSRTGLDEQYF.

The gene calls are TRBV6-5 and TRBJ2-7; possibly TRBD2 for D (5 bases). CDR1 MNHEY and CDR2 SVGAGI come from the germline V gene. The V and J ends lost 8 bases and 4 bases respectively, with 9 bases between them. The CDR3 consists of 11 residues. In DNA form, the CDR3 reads TGTGCCAGCGGCGGGCAATACGAGCAGTACTTC. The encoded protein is CASGGQYEQYF.

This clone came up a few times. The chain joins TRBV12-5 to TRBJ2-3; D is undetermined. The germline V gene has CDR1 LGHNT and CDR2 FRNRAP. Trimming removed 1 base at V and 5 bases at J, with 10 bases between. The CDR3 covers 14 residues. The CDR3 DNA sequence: TGTGCTAGTGGTTTGGGACGGACGTTAGATACGCAGTATTTT. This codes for CASGLGRTLDTQYF.

CDR3 DNA sequence: TGTGCCAGCAGCTTAATTGTAACAGACAACACCGGGGAGCTGTTTTTT. Its translation is CASSLIVTDNTGELFF. This chain joins TRBV7-9 and TRBJ2-2; D is unresolved. V was cut by 2 bases and J by 2 bases, with 12 bases left in between. CDR1 and CDR2 (germline): SEHNR, FQNEAQ (reference sequence). This CDR3 contains 16 residues.

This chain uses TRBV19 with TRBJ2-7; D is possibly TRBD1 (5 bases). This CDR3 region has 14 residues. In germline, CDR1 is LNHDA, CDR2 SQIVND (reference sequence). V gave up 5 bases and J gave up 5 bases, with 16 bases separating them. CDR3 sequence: CASSPYGQGHEQYF. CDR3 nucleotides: TGTGCCAGTAGTCCCTACGGACAAGGACACGAGCAGTACTTC.

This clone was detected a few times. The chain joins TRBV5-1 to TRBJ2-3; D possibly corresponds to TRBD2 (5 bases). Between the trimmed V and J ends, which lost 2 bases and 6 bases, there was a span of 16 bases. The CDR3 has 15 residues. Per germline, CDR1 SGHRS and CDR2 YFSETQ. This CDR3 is CASSLVGLSGDTQYF. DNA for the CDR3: TGCGCCAGCAGCTTAGTAGGGCTGAGCGGTGATACGCAGTATTTT.

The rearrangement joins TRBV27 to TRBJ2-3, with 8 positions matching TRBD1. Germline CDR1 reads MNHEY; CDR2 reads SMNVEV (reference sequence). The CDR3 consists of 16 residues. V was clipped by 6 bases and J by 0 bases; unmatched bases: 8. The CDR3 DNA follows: TGTGCCAGCAGACCTACCGGGACAGGCAGCACAGATACGCAGTATTTT. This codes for CASRPTGTGSTDTQYF.

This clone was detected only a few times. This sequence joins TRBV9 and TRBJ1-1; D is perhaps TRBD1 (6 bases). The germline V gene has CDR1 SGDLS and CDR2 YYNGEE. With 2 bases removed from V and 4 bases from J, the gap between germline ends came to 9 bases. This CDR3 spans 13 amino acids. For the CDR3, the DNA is TGTGCCAGCAGCGTGGACAGTCGCACTGAAGCTTTCTTT. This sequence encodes CASSVDSRTEAFF. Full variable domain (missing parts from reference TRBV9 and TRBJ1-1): DSGVTQTPKHLITATGQRVTLRCSPRSGDLSVYWYQQSLDQGLQFLIQYYNGEERAKGNILERFSAQQFPDLHSELNLSSLELGDSALYFCASSVDSRTEAFFGQGTRLTVV.

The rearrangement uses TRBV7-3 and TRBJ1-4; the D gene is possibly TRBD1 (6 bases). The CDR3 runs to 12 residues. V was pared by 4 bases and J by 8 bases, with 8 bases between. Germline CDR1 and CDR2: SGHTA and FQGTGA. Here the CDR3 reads CASSSTGEKLFF. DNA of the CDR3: TGTGCCAGCAGCTCAACAGGGGAAAAACTGTTTTTT.

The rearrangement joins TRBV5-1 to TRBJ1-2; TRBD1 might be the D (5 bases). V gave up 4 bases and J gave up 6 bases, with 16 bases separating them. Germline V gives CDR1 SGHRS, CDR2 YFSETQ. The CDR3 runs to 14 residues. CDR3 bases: TGCGCCAGCAGCCCGGGGGGGTCGGCAGATGGCTACACCTTC. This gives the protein CASSPGGSADGYTF.

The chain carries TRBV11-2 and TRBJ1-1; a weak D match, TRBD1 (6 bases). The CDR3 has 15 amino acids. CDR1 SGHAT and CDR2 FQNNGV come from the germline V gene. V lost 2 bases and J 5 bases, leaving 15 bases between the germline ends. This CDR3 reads CASSLKTGPGTEAFF. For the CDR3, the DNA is TGTGCCAGCAGCTTAAAAACAGGGCCGGGGACTGAAGCTTTCTTT.

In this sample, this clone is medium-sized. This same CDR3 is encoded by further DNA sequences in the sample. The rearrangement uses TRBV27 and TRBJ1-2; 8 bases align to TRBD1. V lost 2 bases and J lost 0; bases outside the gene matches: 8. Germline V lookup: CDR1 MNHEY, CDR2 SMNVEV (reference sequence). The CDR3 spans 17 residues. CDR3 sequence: CASSLRAGGGSNYGYTF. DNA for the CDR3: TGTGCCAGCAGTTTAAGGGCAGGGGGCGGTTCTAACTATGGCTACACCTTC.

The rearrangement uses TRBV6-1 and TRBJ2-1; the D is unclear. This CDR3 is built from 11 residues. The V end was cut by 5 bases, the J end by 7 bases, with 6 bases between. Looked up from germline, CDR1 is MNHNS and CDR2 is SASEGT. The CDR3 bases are TGTGCCAGCAGTAATCAAAATGAGCAGTTCTTC. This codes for CASSNQNEQFF.

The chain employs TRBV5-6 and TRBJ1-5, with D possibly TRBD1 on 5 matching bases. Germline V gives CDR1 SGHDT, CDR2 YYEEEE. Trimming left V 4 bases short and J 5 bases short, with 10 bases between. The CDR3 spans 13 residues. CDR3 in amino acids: CASSGQGYQPQHF. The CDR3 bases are TGTGCCAGCAGCGGCCAGGGATATCAGCCCCAGCATTTT.

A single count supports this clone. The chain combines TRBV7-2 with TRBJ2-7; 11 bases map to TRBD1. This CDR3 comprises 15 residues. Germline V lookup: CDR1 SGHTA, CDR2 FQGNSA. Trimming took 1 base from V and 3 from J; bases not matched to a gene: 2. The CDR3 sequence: CASSLVGTGGYEQYF. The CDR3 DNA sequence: TGTGCCAGCAGCTTAGTTGGGACAGGGGGCTACGAGCAGTACTTC.

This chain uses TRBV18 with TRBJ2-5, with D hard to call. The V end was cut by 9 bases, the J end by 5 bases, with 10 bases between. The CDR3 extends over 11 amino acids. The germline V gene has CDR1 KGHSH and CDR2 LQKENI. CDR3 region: CASRILETQYF. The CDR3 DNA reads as TGTGCCAGTCGAATTTTGGAGACCCAGTACTTC. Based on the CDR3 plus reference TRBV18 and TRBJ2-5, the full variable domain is NAGVMQNPRHLVRRRGQEARLRCSPMKGHSHVYWYRQLPEEGLKFMVYLQKENIIDESGMPKERFSAEFPKEGPSILRIQQVVRGDSAAYFCASRILETQYFGPGTRLLVL.

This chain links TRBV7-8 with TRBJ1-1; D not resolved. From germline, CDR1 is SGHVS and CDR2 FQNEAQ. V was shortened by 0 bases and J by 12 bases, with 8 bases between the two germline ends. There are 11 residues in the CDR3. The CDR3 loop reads CASSLAAVTFF. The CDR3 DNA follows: TGTGCCAGCAGCTTAGCGGCCGTGACTTTCTTT.